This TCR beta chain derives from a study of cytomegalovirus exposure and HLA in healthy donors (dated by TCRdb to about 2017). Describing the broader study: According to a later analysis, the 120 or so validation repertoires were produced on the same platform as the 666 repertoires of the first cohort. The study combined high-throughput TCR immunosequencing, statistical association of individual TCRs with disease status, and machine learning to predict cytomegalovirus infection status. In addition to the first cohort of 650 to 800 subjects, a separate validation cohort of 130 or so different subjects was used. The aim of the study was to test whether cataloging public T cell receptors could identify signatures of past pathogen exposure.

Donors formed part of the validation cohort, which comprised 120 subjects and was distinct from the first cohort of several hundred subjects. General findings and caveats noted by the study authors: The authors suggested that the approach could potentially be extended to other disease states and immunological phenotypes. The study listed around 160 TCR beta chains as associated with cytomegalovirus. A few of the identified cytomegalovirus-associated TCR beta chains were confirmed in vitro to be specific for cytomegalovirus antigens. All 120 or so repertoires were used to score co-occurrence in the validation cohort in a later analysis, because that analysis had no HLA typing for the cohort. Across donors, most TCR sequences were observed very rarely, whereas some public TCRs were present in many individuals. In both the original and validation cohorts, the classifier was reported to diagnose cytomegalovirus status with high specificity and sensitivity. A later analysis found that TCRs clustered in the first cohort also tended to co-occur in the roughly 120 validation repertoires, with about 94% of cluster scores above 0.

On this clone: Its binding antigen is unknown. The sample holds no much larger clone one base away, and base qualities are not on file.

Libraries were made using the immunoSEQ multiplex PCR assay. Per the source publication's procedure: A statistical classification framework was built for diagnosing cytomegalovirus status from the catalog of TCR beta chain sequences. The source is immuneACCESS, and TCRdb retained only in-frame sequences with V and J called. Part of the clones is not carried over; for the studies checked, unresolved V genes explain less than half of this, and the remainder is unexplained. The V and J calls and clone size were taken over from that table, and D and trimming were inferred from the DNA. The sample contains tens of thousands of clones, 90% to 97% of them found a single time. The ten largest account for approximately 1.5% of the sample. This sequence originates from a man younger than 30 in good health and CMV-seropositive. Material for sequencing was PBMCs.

This receptor has the CDR3 CASSLGWGQGAYEQYF. The DNA reads as follows: TGTGCCAGCAGCTTAGGTTGGGGACAGGGGGCCTACGAGCAGTACTTC. The V and J segments used are TRBV7-2 and TRBJ2-7, with 11 bases aligning to TRBD1. CDR1 SGHTA and CDR2 FQGNSA are derived from the germline V gene. From V the trimming removes 1 base and from J it removes 2 bases, while the gene matches leave 4 bases of the junction unaccounted for. CDR3 length: 16 amino acids, cysteine to phenylalanine. This entry keeps only the CDR3 DNA: 48 bases, framed from base 1.